This TCR beta chain emerged from a study of early T cells in non-severe SARS-CoV-2 infection. Each cDNA molecule carried a unique molecular identifier. Using its own MiXCR run on the 5' RACE reads, TCRdb lists one record per CDR3 protein. Among some 57,000 distinct CDR3 sequences listed, 8.7% were seen once. Germline CDR1 reads SGHRS; CDR2 reads YFSETQ. The length of the CDR3 is 19 residues. Trimming took 2 bases from V and 0 from J; bases not matched to a gene: 12. This sequence was found in an adult who was a healthcare worker with PCR-confirmed SARS-CoV-2 infection or an uninfected control (not recorded which). Sample: whole blood, taken at baseline. The chain carries TRBV5-1 and TRBJ2-1; 9 bases fit TRBD2. The DNA for the CDR3 is TGCGCCAGCAGCTTCGCCACTAGCGGGCCCCGAAGCTCCTACAATGAGCAGTTCTTC. Its translation is CASSFATSGPRSSYNEQFF. Drawing the rest from reference TRBV5-1 and TRBJ2-1, the complete variable domain is KAGVTQTPRYLIKTRGQQVTLSCSPISGHRSVSWYQQTPGQGLQFLFEYFSETQRNKGNFPGRFSGRQFSNSRSEMNVSTLELGDSALYLCASSFATSGPRSSYNEQFFGPGTRLTVL.